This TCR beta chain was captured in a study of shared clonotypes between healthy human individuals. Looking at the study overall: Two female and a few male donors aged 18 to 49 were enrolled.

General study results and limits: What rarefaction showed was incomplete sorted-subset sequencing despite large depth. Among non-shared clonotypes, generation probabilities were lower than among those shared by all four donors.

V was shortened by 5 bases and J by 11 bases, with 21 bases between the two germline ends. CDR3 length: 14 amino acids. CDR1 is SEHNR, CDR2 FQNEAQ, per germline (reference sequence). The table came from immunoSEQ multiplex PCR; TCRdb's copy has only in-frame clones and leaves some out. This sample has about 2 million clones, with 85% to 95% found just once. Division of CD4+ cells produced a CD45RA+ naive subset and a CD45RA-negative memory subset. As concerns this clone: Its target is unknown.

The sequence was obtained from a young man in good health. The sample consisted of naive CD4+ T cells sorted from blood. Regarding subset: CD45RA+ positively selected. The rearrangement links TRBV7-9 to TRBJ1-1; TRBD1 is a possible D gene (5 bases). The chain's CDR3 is CASSVQGVLSSAFF. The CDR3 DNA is TGTGCCAGCAGCGTCCAGGGTGTATTAAGTTCGGCTTTCTTT.